Described below is a single TCR beta chain sequence and its context. Its antigen is unidentified. 60 Vbeta and 13 Jbeta primers were used in PCR. Clones were sequenced by immunoSEQ multiplex PCR, and TCRdb holds only the in-frame ones, with some missing. The top ten clones hold under 1.5% of a sample with about 130,000 clones, around 77% of them seen once. The sample comes from a study of cytomegalovirus exposure and HLA in healthy donors. V was trimmed by 5 bases and J by 5 bases, leaving 12 bases between them. CDR1 MNHEY and CDR2 SMNVEV come from the germline V gene (reference sequence). CDR3 size: 13 residues. Notes on the study in general: The dataset shows that most TCR sequences were rare, while some public TCRs occurred in many donors. In a later analysis, most CMV-associated TCR beta chains appeared HLA-restricted.

V is TRBV27 and J is TRBJ1-1; D is undetermined. Material for sequencing was PBMCs. This sequence was found in a man aged 50 to 60 in good health and CMV-seronegative. CDR3 sequence reads: CASSLGGGTEAFF. For the CDR3, the DNA is TGTGCCAGCAGTCTGGGCGGAGGAACTGAAGCTTTCTTT.